A selection of T cell receptor beta chains follows, all from one sample in a study of beta chain features in type 1 diabetes. Clones were sequenced by immunoSEQ multiplex PCR, and TCRdb holds only the in-frame ones, with some missing. The sample has hundreds of thousands of clones; over 12% are singletons. Sequencing used naive CD4+ T cells from blood. The receptors stem from a young man with type 1 diabetes. Each CDR3 is given without its conserved first and last residue.

j_gene: TRBJ2-7
v_gene: TRBV20-1
CDR3aa: SASAPYEQY

j_gene: TRBJ1-1
v_gene: TRBV25-1
CDR3aa: ASSEFRGSNTEAF

j_gene: TRBJ2-4
v_gene: TRBV7-2
CDR3aa: ASTLAAAKNIQY

j_gene: TRBJ1-6
v_gene: TRBV9
CDR3aa: ASSLTGTAVESPLH

j_gene: TRBJ2-7
v_gene: TRBV30
CDR3aa: AWSPLLAGKYEQY

j_gene: TRBJ1-1
v_gene: TRBV4-1
CDR3aa: ASSQFPKGLNTEAF

j_gene: TRBJ2-4
v_gene: TRBV7-2
CDR3aa: ASSFLWGQDIQY

j_gene: TRBJ1-3
v_gene: TRBV9
CDR3aa: ASSPGRSSGNTIY

j_gene: TRBJ2-5
v_gene: TRBV30
CDR3aa: AWGAETQY

j_gene: TRBJ2-2
v_gene: TRBV7-9
CDR3aa: ASKGIPGELF

j_gene: TRBJ2-5
v_gene: TRBV4-1
CDR3aa: ASSQGGTGVGETQY

j_gene: TRBJ2-1
v_gene: TRBV30
CDR3aa: AWSVRAGGYSNEQF

j_gene: TRBJ2-5
v_gene: TRBV4-3
CDR3aa: ASSRTGQLEETQY

j_gene: TRBJ2-4
v_gene: TRBV9
CDR3aa: ASSPGDLPPKNIQY

j_gene: TRBJ2-1
v_gene: TRBV15
CDR3aa: ATSALGANWENEQF

j_gene: TRBJ2-3
v_gene: TRBV6-4
CDR3aa: ASSERPPDTQY

j_gene: TRBJ1-2
v_gene: TRBV18
CDR3aa: ASSPSSADYGYT

j_gene: TRBJ2-3
v_gene: TRBV29-1
CDR3aa: SVDGRNTDTQY

j_gene: TRBJ2-1
v_gene: TRBV23-1
CDR3aa: ASKGQPTSQF

j_gene: TRBJ2-2
v_gene: TRBV2
CDR3aa: ASGQFTGELF

j_gene: TRBJ1-5
v_gene: TRBV20-1
CDR3aa: RWGNQPQH

j_gene: TRBJ2-7
v_gene: TRBV5-1
CDR3aa: ASSFYGALSDAYEQY

j_gene: TRBJ2-4
v_gene: TRBV18
CDR3aa: ASSPRERGIQY

j_gene: TRBJ2-1
v_gene: TRBV9
CDR3aa: ASSNGQLSYNEQF

j_gene: TRBJ2-3
v_gene: TRBV29-1
CDR3aa: SVSRSTDTQY

j_gene: TRBJ2-1
v_gene: TRBV7-2
CDR3aa: ASSLGAHNEQF

j_gene: TRBJ1-5
v_gene: TRBV4-1
CDR3aa: ASSQEPSFTGSNQPQH

j_gene: TRBJ2-1
v_gene: TRBV4-2
CDR3aa: ASSQGPPGTEQF

j_gene: TRBJ1-2
v_gene: TRBV30
CDR3aa: AWSIRQGVYYGYT

j_gene: TRBJ1-5
v_gene: TRBV6-1
CDR3aa: ASSETDRVVYQPQH

j_gene: TRBJ2-7
v_gene: TRBV28
CDR3aa: ASTPGGPSSYEQY

j_gene: TRBJ1-3
v_gene: TRBV30
CDR3aa: AWNPDLAGNTIY

j_gene: TRBJ2-1
v_gene: TRBV11-3
CDR3aa: ASSLWTSGYNEQF

j_gene: TRBJ2-1
v_gene: TRBV7-6
CDR3aa: ASSGTSGPYNEQF

j_gene: TRBJ2-7
v_gene: TRBV9
CDR3aa: ASSVGAESYEQY

j_gene: TRBJ2-7
v_gene: TRBV7-2
CDR3aa: ASSLDPGSYEQY

j_gene: TRBJ1-1
v_gene: TRBV7-2
CDR3aa: ASTFRVNTEAF

j_gene: TRBJ2-6
v_gene: TRBV4-1
CDR3aa: ASSQVRISGANVLT

j_gene: TRBJ1-4
v_gene: TRBV30
CDR3aa: AWSVTDREKLF

j_gene: TRBJ2-1
v_gene: TRBV9
CDR3aa: ASSVGYSRGYNEQF

j_gene: TRBJ2-1
v_gene: TRBV27
CDR3aa: ASTNPTTGGKVNEQF

j_gene: TRBJ2-5
v_gene: TRBV20-1
CDR3aa: SASGGETQY

j_gene: TRBJ2-3
v_gene: TRBV7-2
CDR3aa: ASSLSDTDTQY

j_gene: TRBJ1-4
v_gene: TRBV30
CDR3aa: AWTNGGWDEKLF

j_gene: TRBJ2-5
v_gene: TRBV5-1
CDR3aa: ASSLSRTFGTQY

j_gene: TRBJ2-5
v_gene: TRBV18
CDR3aa: ASYRDRVDETQY

j_gene: TRBJ2-5
v_gene: TRBV2
CDR3aa: ASRGTSRVRAY

j_gene: TRBJ2-7
v_gene: TRBV6-5
CDR3aa: ASRSPVGEQY

j_gene: TRBJ2-7
v_gene: TRBV14
CDR3aa: ASSQERGMEQY

j_gene: TRBJ2-1
v_gene: TRBV7-9
CDR3aa: ASRLAGNNEQF

j_gene: TRBJ2-1
v_gene: TRBV15
CDR3aa: ATSRTRSSSNEQF

j_gene: TRBJ2-7
v_gene: TRBV28
CDR3aa: ASSPYPQATGHEQY

j_gene: TRBJ1-2
v_gene: TRBV29-1
CDR3aa: SVEENYGYT

j_gene: TRBJ1-4
v_gene: TRBV6-6
CDR3aa: ASSTRTGTNEKLF